Below are 10 T cell receptor beta chains sequenced from a single sample in a study of shared clonotypes between healthy human individuals. Using immunoSEQ multiplex PCR, the repertoire was profiled, and TCRdb retains in-frame clones only, with some absent. The data show some 800,000 clones, 92% seen once. Naive CD8 cells lacked CD45RO and underwent positive selection for CCR7, leaving out terminally differentiated effector memory CD45RA+ cells. The sequencing sample was made of naive CD8+ T cells sorted from blood. The origin of the receptors is a man aged 25 to 40 in good health.

The rearrangement uses TRBV7-9 and TRBJ1-1, with D possibly being TRBD1 (6 bases). The germline gives CDR1 SEHNR, CDR2 FQNEAQ (reference sequence). Trimming took 2 bases from V and 5 from J, leaving 15 bases between them. There are 15 residues in the CDR3. The CDR3 reads CASSLSQGSRTEAFF. The DNA of the CDR3 is TGTGCCAGCAGCTTATCCCAGGGGAGTCGGACTGAAGCTTTCTTT.

The chain has TRBV19 and TRBJ2-1; 7 bases agree with TRBD1. The J segment lost 4 bases and the V segment lost 6 bases, leaving 12 bases of the junction unmatched. This CDR3 contains 16 residues. Germline V gene sequence: CDR1 LNHDA, CDR2 SQIVND (reference sequence). The CDR3 sequence is CASRPGQYSSYNEQFF. DNA of the CDR3: TGTGCCAGTAGGCCGGGACAGTATTCGTCTTACAATGAGCAGTTCTTC.

The chain combines TRBV18 with TRBJ2-1; unclear D gene. Germline assignment: CDR1 KGHSH and CDR2 LQKENI. Trimming cost V 2 bases and J 5 bases, with 7 bases left between them. The CDR3 is made up of 13 amino acids. Written as DNA, the CDR3 is TGTGCCAGCTCACCAGGAGCCCACAATGAGCAGTTCTTC. As protein: CASSPGAHNEQFF.

In its sample, this clone was seen once. V and J are TRBV7-9 and TRBJ1-2, with D unclear. Trimming cost V 5 bases and J 4 bases, with 14 bases left between them. The CDR3 extends over 14 amino acids. Germline CDR1 and CDR2: SEHNR and FQNEAQ (reference sequence). The CDR3 is CASSTKTGGYGYTF. The CDR3, as DNA: TGTGCCAGCAGCACCAAGACGGGAGGCTATGGCTACACCTTC.

This sequence joins TRBV7-9 and TRBJ2-5, with D possibly TRBD2 on 7 matching bases. The CDR3 sequence is 15 residues long. Germline lookup yields CDR1 SEHNR and CDR2 FQNEAQ (reference sequence). V shed 8 bases and J shed 0 bases, with 16 bases lying between them. The CDR3 spells CASWRGRPHQETQYF. The CDR3 DNA reads as TGTGCCAGCTGGCGGGGGCGACCCCACCAAGAGACCCAGTACTTC.

CDR3 residues: CASSSPEDEQYF. Here the CDR3 DNA reads TGTGCCAGCAGCTCCCCAGAGGACGAGCAGTACTTC. V gene TRBV7-7 combines with J gene TRBJ2-7; D is uncertain. Germline V gene sequence: CDR1 SSHAT, CDR2 FNYEAQ (reference sequence). This CDR3 comprises 12 residues. The V end was cut by 4 bases, the J end by 5 bases, with 9 bases between.

This sequence joins TRBV27 and TRBJ2-1, with TRBD2 matching 13 bases. CDR1 is MNHEY and CDR2 is SMNVEV in the germline V gene (reference sequence). The CDR3 has 21 amino acids. V lost 6 bases to trimming and J lost 4 bases; unmatched junction nucleotides: 21. The CDR3: CASSTQVKGLAGNRPYNEQFF. The CDR3, as DNA: TGTGCCAGCAGCACACAAGTGAAGGGACTAGCGGGAAACCGCCCTTACAATGAGCAGTTCTTC.

The genes are TRBV7-9 and TRBJ1-3; D not resolved. Trimming took off 6 bases at V and 2 bases at J, with 5 bases between the two ends. This CDR3 comprises 12 residues. Germline V gene data show CDR1 as SEHNR and CDR2 as FQNEAQ (reference sequence). CDR3 in amino acids: CASREAGNTIYF. The CDR3 DNA sequence: TGTGCCAGCAGGGAGGCTGGAAACACCATATATTTT.

The CDR3 sequence is CASSEPGLAGGPSTDTQYF. As DNA, the CDR3 is TGTGCCAGCAGTGAACCGGGACTAGCGGGAGGGCCATCCACAGATACGCAGTATTTT. J is TRBJ2-3 and V is TRBV28; 16 bases align to TRBD2. The CDR3 consists of 19 residues. Trimming removed 5 bases from V and 2 bases from J; junction bases left unmatched: 10. Looked up from germline, CDR1 is MDHEN and CDR2 is SYDVKM.

The J gene is TRBJ2-7, the V gene TRBV11-2; D possibly corresponds to TRBD1 (6 bases). Looked up from germline, CDR1 is SGHAT and CDR2 is FQNNGV. The CDR3 runs to 15 residues. Trimming shortened V by 1 base and J by 3 bases, and 13 bases separated the two germline ends. Here the CDR3 reads CASSLAQIGGYEQYF. The CDR3 DNA reads as TGTGCCAGCAGCTTAGCTCAGATAGGGGGCTACGAGCAGTACTTC. The full variable domain, in which reference TRBV11-2 and TRBJ2-7 provide the parts outside the CDR3, is EAGVAQSPRYKIIEKRQSVAFWCNPISGHATLYWYQQILGQGPKLLIQFQNNGVVDDSQLPKDRFSAERLKGVDSTLKIQPAKLEDSAVYLCASSLAQIGGYEQYFGPGTRLTVT.